One and the same sample provided the 4 T cell receptor beta chains below, sequenced in a study of CD8 T cells in ankylosing spondylitis. Each CDR3 protein is one row after TCRdb ran MiXCR on the 5' RACE reads. The profile shows approximately 210,000 distinct CDR3 sequences, about 13% of them singletons. What was sequenced was blood, either unsorted or a sorted T cell fraction (not recorded which). The receptors shown here come from a male donor with ankylosing spondylitis or in good health (not recorded which).

This sequence joins TRBV19 and TRBJ2-3; D remains unclear. The CDR3 extends over 11 amino acids. V was clipped by 7 bases and J by 8 bases, with 10 bases between them. Germline V lookup: CDR1 LNHDA, CDR2 SQIVND (reference sequence). The CDR3 nucleotides read TGTGCCAGTACCATTGGACCTACGCAGTATTTT. It specifies CASTIGPTQYF.

This chain joins TRBV27 and TRBJ1-3; 10 positions match TRBD1. Germline lookup yields CDR1 MNHEY and CDR2 SMNVEV (reference sequence). This CDR3 has 15 amino acids. The ends lost 5 bases at V and 4 bases at J; junction bases unmatched: 5. The CDR3, as DNA: TGTGCCAGCAGTCTGACAGGGGGCCCCGGAAACACCATATATTTT. It specifies CASSLTGGPGNTIYF.

V and J are TRBV6-5 and TRBJ1-2; D unresolved. V lost 7 bases and J 4 bases, leaving 10 bases between the germline ends. The CDR3 totals 12 residues. Germline loops: CDR1 MNHEY, CDR2 SVGAGI. In DNA form, the CDR3 reads TGTGCCAGCACCGCCAGACCCTATGGCTACACCTTC. This sequence encodes CASTARPYGYTF.

This chain joins TRBV4-1 and TRBJ1-2, with 7 positions matching TRBD1. Germline CDR1 reads MGHRA; CDR2 reads YSYEKL. With 0 bases clipped from V and 6 bases from J, the junction kept 13 bases outside the gene matches. CDR3 size: 17 residues. CDR3 residues: CASSQEDGLRGRDGYTF. Here the CDR3 DNA reads TGCGCCAGCAGCCAAGAAGATGGCCTCAGGGGGAGGGATGGCTACACCTTC.